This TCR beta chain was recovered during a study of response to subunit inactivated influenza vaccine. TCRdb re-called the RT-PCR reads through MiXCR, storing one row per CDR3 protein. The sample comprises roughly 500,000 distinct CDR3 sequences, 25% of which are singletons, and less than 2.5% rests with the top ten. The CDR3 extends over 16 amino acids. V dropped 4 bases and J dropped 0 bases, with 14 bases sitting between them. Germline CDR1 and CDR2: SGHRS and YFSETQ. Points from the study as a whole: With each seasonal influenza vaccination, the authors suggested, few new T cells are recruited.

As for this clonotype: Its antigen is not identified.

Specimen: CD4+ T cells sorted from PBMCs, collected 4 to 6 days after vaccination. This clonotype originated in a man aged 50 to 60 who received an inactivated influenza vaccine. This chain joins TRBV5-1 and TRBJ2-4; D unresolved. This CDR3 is CASSTLQELAKNIQYF. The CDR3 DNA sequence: TGCGCCAGCAGCACACTCCAGGAGCTAGCCAAAAACATTCAGTACTTC.